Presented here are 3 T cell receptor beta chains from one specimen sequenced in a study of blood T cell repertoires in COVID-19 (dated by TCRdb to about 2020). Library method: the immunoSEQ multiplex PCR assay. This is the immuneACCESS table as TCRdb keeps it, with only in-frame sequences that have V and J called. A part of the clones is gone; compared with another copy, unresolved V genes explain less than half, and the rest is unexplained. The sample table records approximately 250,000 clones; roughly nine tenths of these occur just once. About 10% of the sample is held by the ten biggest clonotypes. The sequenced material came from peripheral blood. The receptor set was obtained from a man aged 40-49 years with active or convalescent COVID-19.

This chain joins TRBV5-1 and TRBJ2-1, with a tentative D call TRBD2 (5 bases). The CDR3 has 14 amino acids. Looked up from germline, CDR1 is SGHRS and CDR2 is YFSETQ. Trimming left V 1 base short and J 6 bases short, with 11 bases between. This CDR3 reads CASSLRLEGNEQFF. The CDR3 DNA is TGCGCCAGCAGCTTGCGGCTAGAGGGCAATGAGCAGTTCTTC.

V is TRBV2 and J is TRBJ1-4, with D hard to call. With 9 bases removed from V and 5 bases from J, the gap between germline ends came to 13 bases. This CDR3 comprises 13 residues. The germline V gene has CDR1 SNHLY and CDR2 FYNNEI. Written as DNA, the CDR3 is TGTGCCAGTTCACAGCTAACGAATGAAAAACTGTTTTTT. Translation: CASSQLTNEKLFF. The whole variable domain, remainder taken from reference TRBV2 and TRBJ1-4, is EPEVTQTPSHQVTQMGQEVILRCVPISNHLYFYWYRQILGQKVEFLVSFYNNEISEKSEIFDDQFSVERPDGSNFTLKIRSTKLEDSAMYFCASSQLTNEKLFFGSGTQLSVL.

CDR3 in DNA: TGTGCCAGCAGTTCGGTGCGGGAAGAGACCCAGTACTTC. Its translation: CASSSVREETQYF. The rearrangement joins TRBV9 to TRBJ2-5, with D tentatively TRBD2 (5 bases). Germline CDR1 SGDLS, CDR2 YYNGEE. V gave up 5 bases and J gave up 3 bases, with 11 bases separating them. CDR3 size: 13 residues.